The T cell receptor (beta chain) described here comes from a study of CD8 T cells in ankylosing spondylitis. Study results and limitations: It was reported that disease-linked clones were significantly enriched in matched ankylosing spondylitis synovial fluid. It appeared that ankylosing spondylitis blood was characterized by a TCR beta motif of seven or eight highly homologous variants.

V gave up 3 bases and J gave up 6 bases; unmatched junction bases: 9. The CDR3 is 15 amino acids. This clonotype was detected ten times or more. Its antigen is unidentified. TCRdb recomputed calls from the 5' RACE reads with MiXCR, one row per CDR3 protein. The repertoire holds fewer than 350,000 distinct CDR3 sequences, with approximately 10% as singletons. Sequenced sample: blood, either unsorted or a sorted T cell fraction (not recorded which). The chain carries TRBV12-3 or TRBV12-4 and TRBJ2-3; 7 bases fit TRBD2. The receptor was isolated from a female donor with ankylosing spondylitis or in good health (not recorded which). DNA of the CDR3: TGTGCCAGCAGTTTTGTGACCATCGGGGGGGATACGCAGTATTTT. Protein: CASSFVTIGGDTQYF.